This T cell receptor (beta chain) was captured in a study of cytomegalovirus exposure and HLA in healthy donors. General study findings and limits: An apparent linkage of common viral pathogens to several of the most significant clusters emerged in a later analysis. An Asian-associated ancestry cluster reportedly showed fewer N-insertions than the roughly 670-donor mean in a later analysis.

The PCR used 60 Vbeta and 13 Jbeta primers. The repertoire was sequenced with immunoSEQ multiplex PCR; TCRdb's copy has only in-frame clones and lacks some. The table shows 70,000 to 100,000 clones, with roughly 60% occurring only once. Concerning this clone itself: The target antigen is unknown.

Germline V lookup: CDR1 LNHDA, CDR2 SQIVND (reference sequence). V shed 6 bases and J shed 9 bases, with 21 bases lying between them. The CDR3 covers 16 residues. Source material: PBMCs. The chain joins TRBV19 to TRBJ1-6, with D tentatively TRBD1 (5 bases). The receptor's source is a woman aged 45-65 years in good health and CMV-seropositive. CDR3 protein: CASSPFGDSGRSPLHF. The CDR3 nucleotides are TGTGCCAGTAGCCCATTCGGGGACTCTGGACGTTCACCCCTCCACTTT.